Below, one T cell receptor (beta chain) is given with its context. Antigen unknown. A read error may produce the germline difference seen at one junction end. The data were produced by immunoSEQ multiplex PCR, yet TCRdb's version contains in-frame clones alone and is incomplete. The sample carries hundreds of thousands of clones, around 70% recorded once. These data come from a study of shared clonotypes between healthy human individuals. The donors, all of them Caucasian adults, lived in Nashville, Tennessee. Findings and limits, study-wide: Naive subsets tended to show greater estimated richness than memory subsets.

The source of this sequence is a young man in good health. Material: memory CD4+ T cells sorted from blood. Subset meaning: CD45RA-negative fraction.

The CDR3 here is CASSPYVQGAGEQFF. The CDR3 DNA reads TGTGCTAGCAGCCCGTACGTACAGGGGGCTGGAGAGCAGTTCTTC. The J gene is TRBJ2-1, the V gene TRBV7-7; TRBD1 aligns across 9 bases. This CDR3 comprises 15 residues. CDR1 and CDR2 (germline): SSHAT, FNYEAQ (reference sequence).